The source of this T cell receptor (beta chain) is a study of shared clonotypes between healthy human individuals. Only in-frame clones appear in the TCRdb table, and some are missing; sequencing was by immunoSEQ multiplex PCR. The sample records 2.3 million or so clones, 90% to 95% being singletons. Trimming cost V 0 bases and J 0 bases, with 9 bases left between them. The CDR3 spans 15 residues. CDR1 is LNHNV, CDR2 YYDKDF, per germline (reference sequence). The rearrangement links TRBV15 to TRBJ2-7, with D uncertain. The sequence came from a man younger than 30 in good health. Some clones in this sample may be carry-over from other donors' samples. Sequenced material: naive CD4+ T cells from PBMCs. The subset denotes: CD45RA+ positively selected. CDR3 region: CATSRDSFSSYEQYF. In nucleotides, the CDR3 is TGTGCCACCAGCAGAGATAGTTTTAGCTCCTACGAGCAGTACTTC.